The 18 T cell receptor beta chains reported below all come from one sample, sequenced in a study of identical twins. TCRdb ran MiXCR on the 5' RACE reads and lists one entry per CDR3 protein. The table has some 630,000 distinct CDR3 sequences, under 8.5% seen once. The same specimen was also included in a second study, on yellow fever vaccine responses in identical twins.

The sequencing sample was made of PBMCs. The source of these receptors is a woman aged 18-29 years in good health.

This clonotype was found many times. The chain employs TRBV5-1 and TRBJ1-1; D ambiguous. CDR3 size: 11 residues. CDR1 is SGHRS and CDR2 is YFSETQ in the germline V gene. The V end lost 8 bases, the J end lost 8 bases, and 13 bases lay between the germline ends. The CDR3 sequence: CASKGGLEAFF. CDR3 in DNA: TGCGCCAGTAAGGGCGGTTTAGAAGCTTTCTTT.

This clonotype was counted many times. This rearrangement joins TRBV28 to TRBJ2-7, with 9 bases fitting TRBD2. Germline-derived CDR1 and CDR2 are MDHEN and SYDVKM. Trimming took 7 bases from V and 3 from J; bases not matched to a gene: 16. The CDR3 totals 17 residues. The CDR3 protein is CASNLGQRKLAGYEQYV. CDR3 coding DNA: TGTGCCAGCAATTTGGGCCAAAGAAAACTAGCGGGCTACGAGCAGTACGTC.

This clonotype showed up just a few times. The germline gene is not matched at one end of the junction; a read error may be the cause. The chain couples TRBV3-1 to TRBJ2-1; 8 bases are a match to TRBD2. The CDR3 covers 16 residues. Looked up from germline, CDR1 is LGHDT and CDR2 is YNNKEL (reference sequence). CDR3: CASSQEEAGAYSEQFF. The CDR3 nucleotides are TGTGCCAGCAGCCAAGAGGAAGCGGGAGCGTACAGTGAGCAGTTCTTC.

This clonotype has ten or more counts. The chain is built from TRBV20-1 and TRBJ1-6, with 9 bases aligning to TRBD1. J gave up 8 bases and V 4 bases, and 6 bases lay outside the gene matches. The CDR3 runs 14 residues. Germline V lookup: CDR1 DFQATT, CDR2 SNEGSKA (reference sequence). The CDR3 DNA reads TGCAGTGCTACCGAACAGGGGGCGTATTCACCCCTCCACTTT. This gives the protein CSATEQGAYSPLHF.

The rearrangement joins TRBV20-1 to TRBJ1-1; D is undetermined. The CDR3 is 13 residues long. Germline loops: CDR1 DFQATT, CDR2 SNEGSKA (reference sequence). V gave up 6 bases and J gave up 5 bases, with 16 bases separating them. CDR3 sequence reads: CSARPADGTEAFF. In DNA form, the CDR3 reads TGCAGTGCCCGGCCTGCGGACGGGACTGAAGCTTTCTTT.

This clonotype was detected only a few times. In DNA, the CDR3 is TGCAGCGTTGGCAGGCAAAACATTCAGTACTTC. This gives the protein CSVGRQNIQYF. V gene TRBV29-1 combines with J gene TRBJ2-4; D gene ambiguous. The CDR3 has 11 residues. Germline V gene lookup returns CDR1 SQVTM and CDR2 ANQGSEA. V lost 4 bases to trimming and J lost 5 bases, with 6 bases between them.

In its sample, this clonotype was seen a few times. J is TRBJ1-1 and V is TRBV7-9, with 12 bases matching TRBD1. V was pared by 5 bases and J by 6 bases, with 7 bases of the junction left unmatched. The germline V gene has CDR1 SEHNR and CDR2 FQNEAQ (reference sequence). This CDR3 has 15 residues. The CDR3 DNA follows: TGTGCCAGCAGCAAGGGGGGACAGGGGGCCTCTGAAGCTTTCTTT. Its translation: CASSKGGQGASEAFF.

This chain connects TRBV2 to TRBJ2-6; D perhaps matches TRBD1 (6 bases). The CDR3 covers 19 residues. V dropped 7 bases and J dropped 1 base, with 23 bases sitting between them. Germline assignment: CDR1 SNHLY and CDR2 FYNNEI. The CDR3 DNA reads TGTGCCAGCACTCAAAAACCCCCGGGACAAATATCTGGGGCCAACGTCCTGACTTTC. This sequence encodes CASTQKPPGQISGANVLTF.

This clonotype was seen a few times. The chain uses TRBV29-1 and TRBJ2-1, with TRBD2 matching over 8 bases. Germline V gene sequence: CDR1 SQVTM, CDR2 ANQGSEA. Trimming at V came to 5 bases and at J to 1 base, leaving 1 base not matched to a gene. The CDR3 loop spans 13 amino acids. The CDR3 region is CSVLAGSYNEQFF. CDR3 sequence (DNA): TGCAGCGTTCTAGCGGGTTCCTACAATGAGCAGTTCTTC.

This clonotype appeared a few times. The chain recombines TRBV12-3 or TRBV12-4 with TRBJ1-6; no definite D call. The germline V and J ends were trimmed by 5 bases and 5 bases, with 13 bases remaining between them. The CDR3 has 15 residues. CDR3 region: CASSARKAHNSPLHF. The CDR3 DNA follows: TGTGCCAGCAGTGCTCGGAAGGCTCATAATTCACCCCTCCACTTT.

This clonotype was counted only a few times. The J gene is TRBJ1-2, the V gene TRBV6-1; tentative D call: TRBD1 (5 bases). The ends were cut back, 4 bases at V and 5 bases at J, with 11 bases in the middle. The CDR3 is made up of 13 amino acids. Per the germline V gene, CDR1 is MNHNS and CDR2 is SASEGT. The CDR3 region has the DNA TGTGCCAGCAGTGCACGGGACGGATATGGCTACACCTTC. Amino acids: CASSARDGYGYTF.

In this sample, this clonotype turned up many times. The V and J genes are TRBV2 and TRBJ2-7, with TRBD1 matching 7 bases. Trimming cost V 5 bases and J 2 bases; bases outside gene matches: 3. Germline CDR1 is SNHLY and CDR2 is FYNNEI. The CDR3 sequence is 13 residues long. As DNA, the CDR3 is TGTGCCAGCAGTAGGACAGGTGCCTACGAGCAGTACTTC. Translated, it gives CASSRTGAYEQYF.

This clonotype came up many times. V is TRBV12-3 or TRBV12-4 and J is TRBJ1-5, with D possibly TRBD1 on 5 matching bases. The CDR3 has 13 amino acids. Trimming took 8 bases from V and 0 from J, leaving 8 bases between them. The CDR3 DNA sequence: TGTGCCAGCGCGGACACTAGCAATCAGCCCCAGCATTTT. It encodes CASADTSNQPQHF.

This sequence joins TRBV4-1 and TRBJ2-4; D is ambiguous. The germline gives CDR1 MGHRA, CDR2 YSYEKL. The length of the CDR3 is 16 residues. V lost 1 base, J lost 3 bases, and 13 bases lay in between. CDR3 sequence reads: CASSQAWALGKNIQYF. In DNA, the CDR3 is TGCGCCAGCAGCCAAGCGTGGGCTTTGGGCAAAAACATTCAGTACTTC.

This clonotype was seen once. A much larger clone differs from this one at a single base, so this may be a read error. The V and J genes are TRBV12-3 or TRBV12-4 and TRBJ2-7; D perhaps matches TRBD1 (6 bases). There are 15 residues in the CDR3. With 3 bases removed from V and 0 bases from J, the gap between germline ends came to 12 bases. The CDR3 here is CASSFRVGGSYEQYF. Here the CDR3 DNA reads TGTGCCAGCAGTTTTAGGGTAGGGGGCTCCTACGAGCAGTACTTC.

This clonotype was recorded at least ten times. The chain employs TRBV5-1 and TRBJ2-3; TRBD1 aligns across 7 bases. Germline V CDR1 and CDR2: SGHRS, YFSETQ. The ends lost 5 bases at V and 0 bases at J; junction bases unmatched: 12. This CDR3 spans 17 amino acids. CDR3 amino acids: CASRKDRWERSTDTQYF. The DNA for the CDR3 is TGCGCCAGCAGAAAGGACAGGTGGGAACGGAGCACAGATACGCAGTATTTT. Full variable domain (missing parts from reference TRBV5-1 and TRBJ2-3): KAGVTQTPRYLIKTRGQQVTLSCSPISGHRSVSWYQQTPGQGLQFLFEYFSETQRNKGNFPGRFSGRQFSNSRSEMNVSTLELGDSALYLCASRKDRWERSTDTQYFGPGTRLTVL.

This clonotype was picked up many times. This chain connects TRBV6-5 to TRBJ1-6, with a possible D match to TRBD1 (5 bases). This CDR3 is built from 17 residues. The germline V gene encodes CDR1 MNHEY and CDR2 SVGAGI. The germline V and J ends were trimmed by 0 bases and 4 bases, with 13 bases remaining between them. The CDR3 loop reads CASSYSIETDYNSPLHF. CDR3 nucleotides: TGTGCCAGCAGTTACTCGATCGAGACAGATTATAATTCACCCCTCCACTTT.

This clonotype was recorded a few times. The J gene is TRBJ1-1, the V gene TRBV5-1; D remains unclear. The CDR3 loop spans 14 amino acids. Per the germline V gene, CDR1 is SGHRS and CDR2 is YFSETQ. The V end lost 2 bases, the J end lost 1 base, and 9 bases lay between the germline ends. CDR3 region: CASSLPPPNTEAFF. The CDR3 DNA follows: TGCGCCAGCAGCTTACCGCCACCGAACACTGAAGCTTTCTTT.